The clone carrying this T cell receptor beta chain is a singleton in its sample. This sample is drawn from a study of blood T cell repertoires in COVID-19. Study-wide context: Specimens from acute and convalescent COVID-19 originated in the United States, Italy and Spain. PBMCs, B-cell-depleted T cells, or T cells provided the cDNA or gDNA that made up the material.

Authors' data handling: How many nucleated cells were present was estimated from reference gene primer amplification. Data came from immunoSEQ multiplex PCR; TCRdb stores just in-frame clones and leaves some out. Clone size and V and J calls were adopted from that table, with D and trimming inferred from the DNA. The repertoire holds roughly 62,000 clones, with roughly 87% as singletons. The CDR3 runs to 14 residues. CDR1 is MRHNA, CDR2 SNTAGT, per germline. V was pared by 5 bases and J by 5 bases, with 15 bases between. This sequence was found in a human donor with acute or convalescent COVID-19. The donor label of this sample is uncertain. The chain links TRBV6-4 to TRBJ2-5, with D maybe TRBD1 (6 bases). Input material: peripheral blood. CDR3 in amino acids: CASSRAQGEETQYF. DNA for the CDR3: TGTGCCAGCAGTAGAGCACAGGGAGAGGAGACCCAGTACTTC.